The next 5 T cell receptor beta chains were all read from a single sample in a study of T-cell memory formation after mild COVID-19. One entry per CDR3 protein results from TCRdb running MiXCR on the 5' RACE reads. The sample consists of about 140,000 distinct CDR3 sequences, 20% to 25% of them appearing once. Sequencing was performed on PBMCs or a T cell subset sorted from them (not recorded which). These receptors were collected from an adult woman who had mild COVID-19 (a few samples of this study predate the infection). Cell type and time point are not known.

This clonotype was observed a few times. The chain carries TRBV29-1 and TRBJ2-3; 7 nucleotides line up with TRBD2. After removal of 5 bases from V and 4 bases from J, the junction contained 6 bases not matched to a gene. This CDR3 contains 13 residues. In germline, CDR1 is SQVTM, CDR2 ANQGSEA. CDR3 sequence reads: CSVSREKADTQYF. The CDR3 DNA follows: TGCAGCGTTTCGCGGGAGAAGGCAGATACGCAGTATTTT.

This clonotype turned up a few times. The genes are TRBV6-5 and TRBJ1-4, with D hard to call. CDR1 is MNHEY and CDR2 is SVGAGI in the germline V gene. Trimming pared 6 bases from V and 0 bases from J, leaving 11 bases between. The CDR3 covers 15 residues. CDR3 coding DNA: TGTGCCAGCAGCCTCCTTGAGGCAACTAATGAAAAACTGTTTTTT. Its translation is CASSLLEATNEKLFF.

V and J are TRBV20-1 and TRBJ2-1, with 9 bases aligning to TRBD2. This CDR3 region has 17 residues. Germline CDR1 is DFQATT and CDR2 is SNEGSKA (reference sequence). V lost 0 bases to trimming and J lost 7 bases; unmatched junction nucleotides: 13. CDR3 DNA: TGCAGTGCTAGAGAGCTAGCGGGACGCCCGGGAAAGAATGAGCAGTTCTTC. Protein sequence: CSARELAGRPGKNEQFF.

The chain links TRBV9 to TRBJ1-4; 8 positions agree with TRBD1. The germline V gene encodes CDR1 SGDLS and CDR2 YYNGEE. The CDR3 has 18 residues. J was trimmed by 0 bases and V by 4 bases; bases with no gene match: 11. CDR3 in amino acids: CASSHNLDRGSTNEKLFF. The CDR3, as DNA: TGTGCCAGCAGCCATAACCTCGACAGGGGATCAACTAATGAAAAACTGTTTTTT. The variable domain in full, with the rest retrieved from reference TRBV9 and TRBJ1-4, is DSGVTQTPKHLITATGQRVTLRCSPRSGDLSVYWYQQSLDQGLQFLIQYYNGEERAKGNILERFSAQQFPDLHSELNLSSLELGDSALYFCASSHNLDRGSTNEKLFFGSGTQLSVL.

The chain is built from TRBV7-9 and TRBJ1-5; 8 positions agree with TRBD1. The length of the CDR3 is 14 residues. J was trimmed by 12 bases and V by 5 bases; bases with no gene match: 12. In germline, CDR1 is SEHNR, CDR2 FQNEAQ (reference sequence). This CDR3 reads CASSPGQGGQCQHF. CDR3 bases: TGTGCCAGCAGCCCAGGACAGGGCGGTCAGTGCCAGCATTTT.